The 11 T cell receptor beta chains listed next were all sequenced from one sample in a study of glioma-infiltrating T cells listed by TCRdb under 2016. Instrument used: Illumina MiSeq. TCR alpha and beta CDR3 regions were amplified with the iRepertoire nested amplicon-rescue multiplex PCR (arm-PCR) platform from RNA. Clones were called with MiXCR by TCRdb after fastp trimmed the public reads at Q25, and only in-frame beta chains were retained. Here each entry gathers all rows of one CDR3 protein and keeps the most common genes and DNA. The sample table lists around 130,000 distinct CDR3 sequences, approximately 26% of them with a count of one. The ten largest clones represent about a quarter of the sample. Material: glioma tissue, nonneoplastic brain tissue, or PBMCs (not recorded which). The source of these receptors is a human donor with low-grade glioma or glioblastoma, undergoing nonglioma brain surgery, or in good health (not recorded which).

The V gene is TRBV28, the J gene TRBJ1-4; D is undetermined. Germline V gene sequence: CDR1 MDHEN, CDR2 SYDVKM. The V end was cut by 1 base, the J end by 0 bases, with 9 bases between. CDR3 length: 16 amino acids. The CDR3 DNA sequence: TGTGCCAGCAGTTTATTTGGAGGACCAACTAATGAAAAACTGTTTTTT. Its protein product is CASSLFGGPTNEKLFF. The full variable domain, completed using reference TRBV28 and TRBJ1-4, is DVKVTQSSRYLVKRTGEKVFLECVQDMDHENMFWYRQDPGLGLRLIYFSYDVKMKEKGDIPEGYSVSREKKERFSLILESASTNQTSMYLCASSLFGGPTNEKLFFGSGTQLSVL.

This clonotype was seen a few times. This chain uses TRBV19 with TRBJ2-2, with D tentatively TRBD2 (7 bases). Germline values: CDR1 LNHDA, CDR2 SQIVND (reference sequence). There are 15 residues in the CDR3. Trimming left V 7 bases short and J 0 bases short, with 12 bases between. The CDR3 region is CASNGGLTNTGELFF. The CDR3, as DNA: TGTGCCAGTAACGGGGGGCTCACGAACACCGGGGAGCTGTTTTTT. The complete variable domain, with remaining parts taken from reference TRBV19 and TRBJ2-2, reads DGGITQSPKYLFRKEGQNVTLSCEQNLNHDAMYWYRQDPGQGLRLIYYSQIVNDFQKGDIAEGYSVSREKKESFPLTVTSAQKNPTAFYLCASNGGLTNTGELFFGEGSRLTVL.

The V call is TRBV15, the J call TRBJ2-7, with 11 positions matching TRBD2. Trimming took 1 base from V and 7 from J; bases not matched to a gene: 9. In germline, CDR1 is LNHNV, CDR2 YYDKDF (reference sequence). This CDR3 is built from 16 residues. As DNA, the CDR3 is TGTGCCACCAGCAGAGTTGTAGCGGGGGGGCCTAATGAGCAGTACGTC. This gives the protein CATSRVVAGGPNEQYV.

The V gene is TRBV7-2, the J gene TRBJ1-6, with 7 nucleotides matching TRBD1. Germline CDR1 reads SGHTA; CDR2 reads FQGNSA. Trimming removed 1 base from V and 5 bases from J; junction bases left unmatched: 5. There are 16 residues in the CDR3. The chain's CDR3 is CASSLGTTGNNSPLHF. The CDR3 region has the DNA TGTGCCAGCAGCTTAGGAACGACAGGGAATAATTCACCCCTCCACTTT.

About this clonotype: Sequence at one end of the junction differs from germline and may be a read error. J is TRBJ2-5 and V is TRBV7-7, with 7 bases matching TRBD1. Germline CDR1 reads SSHAT; CDR2 reads FNYEAQ (reference sequence). This CDR3 region has 15 residues. CDR3 region: CASSLATGQVETKYF. For the CDR3, the DNA is TGTGCCAGCAGCTTAGCGACAGGACAGGTGGAGACCAAGTACTTC.

The chain carries TRBV2 and TRBJ1-5; possibly TRBD1 for D (5 bases). The CDR3 length is 14 residues. Germline lookup yields CDR1 SNHLY and CDR2 FYNNEI. V lost 2 bases and J lost 5, with 10 bases in between. The CDR3 reads CASSELREDQPQHF. CDR3 bases: TGTGCCAGCAGTGAACTCAGGGAGGATCAGCCCCAGCATTTT.

The chain couples TRBV5-1 to TRBJ1-1; TRBD1 matches at 7 bases. V lost 5 bases, J lost 1 base, and 8 bases stayed unmatched. This CDR3 is 15 amino acids long. In germline, CDR1 is SGHRS, CDR2 YFSETQ. The CDR3 sequence: CASRDDRAQNTEAFF. CDR3 in DNA: TGCGCCAGCAGGGATGACAGGGCCCAGAACACTGAAGCTTTCTTT.

In this sample, this clonotype turned up many times. This sequence joins TRBV19 and TRBJ1-5, with TRBD1 identical over 10 bases. Trimming removed 7 bases from V and 4 bases from J; junction bases left unmatched: 7. The CDR3 is 15 amino acids. Looked up from germline, CDR1 is LNHDA and CDR2 is SQIVND (reference sequence). This CDR3 is CASIGTGALNQPQHF. The CDR3 DNA reads as TGTGCCAGTATTGGGACAGGGGCCCTTAATCAGCCCCAGCATTTT.

The chain has TRBV27 and TRBJ1-2; D is uncertain. The CDR3 consists of 13 residues. Germline assignment: CDR1 MNHEY and CDR2 SMNVEV (reference sequence). The V end was cut by 3 bases, the J end by 8 bases, with 13 bases between. For the CDR3, the DNA is TGTGCCAGCAGTTTCTCGGCAGACGCCGGCTACACCTTC. It specifies CASSFSADAGYTF.

Only a few counts were recorded for this clonotype. The chain carries TRBV7-8 and TRBJ1-3; D unresolved. This CDR3 has 14 residues. V dropped 2 bases and J dropped 0 bases, with 5 bases sitting between them. Germline-derived CDR1 and CDR2 are SGHVS and FQNEAQ. CDR3 amino acids: CASSLRYSGNTIYF. In DNA form, the CDR3 reads TGTGCCAGCAGCTTAAGATACTCTGGAAACACCATATATTTT. The full variable domain, rest sourced from reference TRBV7-8 and TRBJ1-3, is GAGVSQSPRYKVAKRGQDVALRCDPISGHVSLFWYQQALGQGPEFLTYFQNEAQLDKSGLPSDRFFAERPEGSVSTLKIQRTQQEDSAVYLCASSLRYSGNTIYFGEGSWLTVV.

In DNA, the CDR3 is TGTGCCAGCAGCATCGGACCTGCGAACACTGAAGCTTTCTTT. Translated: CASSIGPANTEAFF. This rearrangement joins TRBV4-2 to TRBJ1-1; D ambiguous. This CDR3 is 14 amino acids long. Germline-derived CDR1 and CDR2 are LGHNA and YNFKEQ. The germline V and J ends were trimmed by 5 bases and 1 base, with 11 bases remaining between them.